The following is a TCR beta chain sequence with its context. As handled by the study authors: How many nucleated cells were present was estimated from reference gene primer amplification. Using immunoSEQ multiplex PCR, the repertoire was profiled, and TCRdb retains in-frame clones only, with some absent. Clone size and the V and J calls come from that table; the DNA yielded D and trimming. The sample lists 200,000 to 300,000 clones; 85% to 90% were seen once. Recruited during active infection, patients (from Seattle) were subsequently followed longitudinally. This sample was taken from a study of blood T cell repertoires in COVID-19. In the study overall: Italy, Spain and the United States were the sources of the convalescent and acute COVID-19 samples. Nucleic acid was either cDNA or gDNA, and it came from T cells, B-cell-depleted T cells, or PBMCs.

Sequenced sample: peripheral blood. The TCR sequence derives from a woman aged 55 to 70 with COVID-19, enrolled during active disease.

The CDR3 nucleotides read TGTGCCAGCAGTGGGATTTCAGGGACTAGCGGTTTATATGAGCAGTTCTTC. Its protein is CASSGISGTSGLYEQFF. The chain is built from TRBV2 and TRBJ2-1; 11 nucleotides match TRBD2. J gave up 8 bases and V 4 bases, and 13 bases lay outside the gene matches. CDR3 length: 17 amino acids. Per germline, CDR1 SNHLY and CDR2 FYNNEI.